These 9 T cell receptor beta chains share one sample of origin, sequenced in a study of Ad26.COV2.S vaccination and SARS-CoV-2 variants. Measured with immunoSEQ multiplex PCR; TCRdb has only the in-frame clones, and not every one. Here the sample spans around 45,000 clones, about 83% being singletons. The starting material was peripheral blood, obtained after recovery from COVID-19. These receptors were taken from a human donor who had recovered from COVID-19.

This chain joins TRBV27 and TRBJ1-1; D possibly corresponds to TRBD1 (6 bases). Germline loops: CDR1 MNHEY, CDR2 SMNVEV (reference sequence). The CDR3 totals 15 residues. V was shortened by 0 bases and J by 4 bases, with 12 bases between the two germline ends. The CDR3 is CASSLSSRGSTEAFF. The CDR3 DNA reads as TGTGCCAGCAGTTTATCGAGCAGGGGAAGCACTGAAGCTTTCTTT.

CDR3 in DNA: TGTGCCAGCAGCCAAGCGAAGGGGGCGCGTTACAATGAGCAGTTCTTC. It codes for CASSQAKGARYNEQFF. The rearrangement joins TRBV4-2 to TRBJ2-1; 7 bases agree with TRBD1. Per germline, CDR1 LGHNA and CDR2 YNFKEQ. This CDR3 contains 16 residues. J lost 4 bases, V lost 1 base, and 7 bases had no gene match.

This chain connects TRBV5-4 to TRBJ1-1, with a possible D match to TRBD1 (5 bases). CDR1 is SGHNT, CDR2 YYREEE, per germline (reference sequence). The CDR3 has 15 residues. Trimming stripped 7 bases from V and 2 bases from J, with 18 bases between. The CDR3 protein is CASVRVGHTNTEAFF. The CDR3 DNA reads TGTGCCAGCGTCCGGGTTGGACACACTAACACTGAAGCTTTCTTT.

This rearrangement joins TRBV7-2 to TRBJ1-5, with D perhaps TRBD1 (5 bases). CDR3 size: 13 residues. The V and J ends lost 2 bases and 5 bases respectively, with 7 bases between them. Germline V gene sequence: CDR1 SGHTA, CDR2 FQGNSA. CDR3 in amino acids: CASSLKGHQPQHF. CDR3 bases: TGTGCCAGCAGCTTAAAGGGGCATCAGCCCCAGCATTTT.

The CDR3 coding sequence is TGTGCCACCGCGACTAGCGGGCAAGCCTACAATGAGCAGTTCTTC. Translating it yields CATATSGQAYNEQFF. This chain uses TRBV11-1 with TRBJ2-1, with 10 bases lining up with TRBD2. With 10 bases clipped from V and 2 bases from J, the junction kept 8 bases outside the gene matches. This CDR3 has 15 residues. CDR1 and CDR2 from the germline V gene are SGHAT and FQDESV (reference sequence).

J is TRBJ1-3 and V is TRBV5-1; D call uncertain. In germline, CDR1 is SGHRS, CDR2 YFSETQ. This CDR3 contains 13 residues. Trimming stripped 6 bases from V and 0 bases from J, with 7 bases between. CDR3 in amino acids: CASTESSGNTIYF. The CDR3 DNA reads TGCGCCAGCACCGAGAGCTCTGGAAACACCATATATTTT.

This chain uses TRBV10-3 with TRBJ2-6; TRBD1 aligns across 10 bases. In germline, CDR1 is ENHRY, CDR2 SYGVKD. Trimming cost V 10 bases and J 3 bases; bases outside gene matches: 6. The CDR3 covers 15 residues. CDR3 residues: CATMDRGIGANVLTF. As DNA, the CDR3 is TGTGCCACTATGGACAGGGGGATTGGGGCCAACGTCCTGACTTTC.

The J gene is TRBJ1-2, the V gene TRBV5-6; a possible D gene is TRBD1 (5 bases). The V gene lost 0 bases and the J gene lost 6 bases, with 9 bases spanning the gap. This CDR3 region has 13 residues. Per the germline V gene, CDR1 is SGHDT and CDR2 is YYEEEE. CDR3 sequence: CASSLGGTNGYTF. The DNA of the CDR3 is TGTGCCAGCAGCTTGGGGGGCACTAATGGCTACACCTTC.

This clone appeared many times. Within the sample, other DNA sequences also encode this same CDR3. The chain employs TRBV24-1 and TRBJ2-1; unclear D gene. Germline V lookup: CDR1 KGHDR, CDR2 SFDVKD. The CDR3 is 11 residues long. Trimming took off 0 bases at V and 7 bases at J, with 0 bases between the two ends. In nucleotides, the CDR3 is TGTGCCACCAGTGATTTGAATGAGCAGTTCTTC. This sequence encodes CATSDLNEQFF.